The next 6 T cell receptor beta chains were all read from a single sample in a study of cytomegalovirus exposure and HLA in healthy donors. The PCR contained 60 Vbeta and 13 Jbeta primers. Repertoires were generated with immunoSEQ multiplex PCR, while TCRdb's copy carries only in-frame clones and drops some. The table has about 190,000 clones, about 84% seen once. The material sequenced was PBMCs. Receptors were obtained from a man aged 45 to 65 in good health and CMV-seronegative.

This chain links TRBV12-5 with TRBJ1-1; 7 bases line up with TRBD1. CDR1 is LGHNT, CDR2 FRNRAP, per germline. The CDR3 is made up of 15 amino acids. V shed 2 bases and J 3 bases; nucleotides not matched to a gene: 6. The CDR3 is CASGLNLGQYTEAFF. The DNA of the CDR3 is TGTGCTAGTGGTTTGAACCTGGGACAGTACACTGAAGCTTTCTTT.

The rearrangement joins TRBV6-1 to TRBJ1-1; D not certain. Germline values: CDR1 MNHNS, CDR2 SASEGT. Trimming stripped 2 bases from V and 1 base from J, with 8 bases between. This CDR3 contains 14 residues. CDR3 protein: CASSEPGKNTEAFF. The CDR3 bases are TGTGCCAGCAGTGAACCGGGTAAGAACACTGAAGCTTTCTTT.

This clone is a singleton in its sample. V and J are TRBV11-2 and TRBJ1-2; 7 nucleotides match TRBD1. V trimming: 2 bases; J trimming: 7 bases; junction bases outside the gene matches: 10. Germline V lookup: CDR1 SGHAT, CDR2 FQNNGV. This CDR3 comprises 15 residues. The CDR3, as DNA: TGTGCCAGCAGCTTATATGAGGGGGCGGGGAGTGGCTACACCTTC. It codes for CASSLYEGAGSGYTF.

Written as DNA, the CDR3 is TGTGCCAGCAGCCCCGGACTACACACAGATACGCAGTATTTT. Amino acid sequence: CASSPGLHTDTQYF. The gene calls are TRBV5-4 and TRBJ2-3; D perhaps matches TRBD2 (6 bases). The V end lost 4 bases, the J end lost 2 bases, and 11 bases lay between the germline ends. CDR1 SGHNT and CDR2 YYREEE come from the germline V gene (reference sequence). The CDR3 is 14 amino acids.

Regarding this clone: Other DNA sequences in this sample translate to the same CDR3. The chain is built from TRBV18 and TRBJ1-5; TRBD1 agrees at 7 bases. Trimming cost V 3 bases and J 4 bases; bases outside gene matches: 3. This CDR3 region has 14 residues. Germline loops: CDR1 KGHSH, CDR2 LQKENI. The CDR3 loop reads CASSPGQTNQPQHF. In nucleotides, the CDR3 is TGTGCCAGCTCACCGGGACAGACTAATCAGCCCCAGCATTTT.

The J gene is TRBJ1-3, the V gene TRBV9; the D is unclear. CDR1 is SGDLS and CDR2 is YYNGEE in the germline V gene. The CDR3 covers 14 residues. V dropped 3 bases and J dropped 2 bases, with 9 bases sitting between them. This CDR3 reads CASSEQLTGNTIYF. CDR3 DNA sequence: TGTGCCAGCAGCGAGCAACTTACTGGAAACACCATATATTTT.